Listed below are T cell receptor beta chains from one sample, sequenced in a study of cytomegalovirus exposure and HLA in healthy donors. Sequencing was performed with immunoSEQ multiplex PCR; in TCRdb, only in-frame clones are kept and a portion is missing. The data show 200,000 to 250,000 clones, 79% seen once. Material: PBMCs. The receptor source for this set is a man in his forties or fifties in good health and CMV-seronegative. The CDR3 runs from the conserved cysteine through the conserved F or W. D genes are given only for firm matches. Part of the rows lack a size; the others show once, few, many or a class for expanded clones.

clone_size: -
d_call: -
j_call: TRBJ2-7
v_call: TRBV4-1
cdr3_aa: CASSNRDNYEQYF
cdr3_nt: TGCGCCAGCAGTAACCGGGACAATTACGAGCAGTACTTC

clone_size: -
d_call: -
j_call: TRBJ1-1
v_call: TRBV27
cdr3_aa: CASSLSFGGDTEAFF
cdr3_nt: TGTGCCAGCAGTTTATCCTTCGGAGGGGACACTGAAGCTTTCTTT

clone_size: -
d_call: -
j_call: TRBJ1-1
v_call: TRBV7-9
cdr3_aa: CASRGGTEAFF
cdr3_nt: TGTGCCAGCAGGGGGGGGACTGAAGCTTTCTTT

clone_size: once
d_call: TRBD1
j_call: TRBJ1-4
v_call: TRBV30
cdr3_aa: CAWSLQGVGEKLFF
cdr3_nt: TGTGCCTGGAGCCTACAGGGGGTTGGTGAAAAACTGTTTTTT

clone_size: -
d_call: TRBD2
j_call: TRBJ2-3
v_call: TRBV28
cdr3_aa: CASTTFRGGSDTDTQYF
cdr3_nt: TGTGCCAGCACCACATTTCGGGGCGGGAGTGACACAGATACGCAGTATTTT

clone_size: -
d_call: -
j_call: TRBJ2-2
v_call: TRBV18
cdr3_aa: CASSPTGATGELFF
cdr3_nt: TGTGCCAGCTCACCGACAGGAGCCACCGGGGAGCTGTTTTTT

clone_size: -
d_call: TRBD2
j_call: TRBJ2-7
v_call: TRBV5-4
cdr3_aa: CASSSGGGRIHEQYF
cdr3_nt: TGTGCCAGCAGCTCCGGGGGCGGGAGGATCCACGAGCAGTACTTC

clone_size: -
d_call: TRBD1
j_call: TRBJ1-4
v_call: TRBV2
cdr3_aa: CASSLTGGGGNEKLFF
cdr3_nt: TGTGCCAGCAGCCTAACAGGGGGCGGGGGTAATGAAAAACTGTTTTTT

clone_size: -
d_call: -
j_call: TRBJ2-2
v_call: TRBV27
cdr3_aa: CASRPTSSPTGELFF
cdr3_nt: TGTGCCAGCAGGCCTACTAGCTCCCCCACCGGGGAGCTGTTTTTT

clone_size: -
d_call: -
j_call: TRBJ2-6
v_call: TRBV27
cdr3_aa: CASSLSRQTSGANVLTF
cdr3_nt: TGTGCCAGCAGTTTATCCCGACAGACCTCTGGGGCCAACGTCCTGACTTTC

clone_size: -
d_call: -
j_call: TRBJ1-1
v_call: TRBV18
cdr3_aa: CASSTLDSDTEAFF
cdr3_nt: TGTGCCAGCTCAACCCTTGACAGCGACACTGAAGCTTTCTTT

clone_size: -
d_call: -
j_call: TRBJ2-6
v_call: TRBV30
cdr3_aa: CAWSVASGANVLTF
cdr3_nt: TGTGCCTGGAGTGTTGCGTCTGGGGCCAACGTCCTGACTTTC

clone_size: -
d_call: TRBD2
j_call: TRBJ2-1
v_call: TRBV6-6
cdr3_aa: CASSPPGTSGNNEQFF
cdr3_nt: TGTGCCAGCAGTCCGCCCGGGACTAGCGGGAACAATGAGCAGTTCTTC

clone_size: -
d_call: -
j_call: TRBJ2-5
v_call: TRBV28
cdr3_aa: CASSLLPGLIQETQYF
cdr3_nt: TGTGCCAGCAGCCTCTTACCGGGACTCATCCAAGAGACCCAGTACTTC

clone_size: -
d_call: -
j_call: TRBJ2-3
v_call: TRBV5-1
cdr3_aa: CASSLDRAPDTQYF
cdr3_nt: TGCGCCAGCAGCTTGGACAGGGCTCCAGATACGCAGTATTTT